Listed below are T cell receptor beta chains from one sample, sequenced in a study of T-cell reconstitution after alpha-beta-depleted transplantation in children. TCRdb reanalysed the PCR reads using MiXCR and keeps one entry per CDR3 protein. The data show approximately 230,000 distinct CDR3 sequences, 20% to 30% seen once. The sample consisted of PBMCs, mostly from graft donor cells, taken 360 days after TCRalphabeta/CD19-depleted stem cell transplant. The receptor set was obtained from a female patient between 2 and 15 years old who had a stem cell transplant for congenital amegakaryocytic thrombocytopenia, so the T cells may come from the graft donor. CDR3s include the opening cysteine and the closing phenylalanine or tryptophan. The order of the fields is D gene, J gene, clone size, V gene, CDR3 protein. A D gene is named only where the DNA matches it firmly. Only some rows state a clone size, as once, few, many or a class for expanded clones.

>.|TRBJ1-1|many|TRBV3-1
CASSRRAGSEAFF
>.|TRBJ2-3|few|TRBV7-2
CASSPSGAQGTQYF
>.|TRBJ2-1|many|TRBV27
CASSLQRGDEQFF
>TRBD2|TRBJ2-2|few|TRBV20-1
CSARAGTSMVNTGELFF
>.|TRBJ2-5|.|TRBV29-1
CSVGGHHRETQYF
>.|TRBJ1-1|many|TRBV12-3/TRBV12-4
CASRVGGRTEAFF
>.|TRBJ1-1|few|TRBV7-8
CASLPRAYSSRNTEAFF
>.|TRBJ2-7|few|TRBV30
CAWSGAGSSYEQYF
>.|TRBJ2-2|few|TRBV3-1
CASSQRLNTGELFF
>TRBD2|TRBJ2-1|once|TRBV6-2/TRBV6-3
CAGSPAGVGDEQFF
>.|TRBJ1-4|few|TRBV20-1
CSARVETNEKLFF
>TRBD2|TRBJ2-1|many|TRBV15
CATSRDWRTSGKTRMNEQFF
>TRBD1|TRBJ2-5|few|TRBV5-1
CASSPSRDSYEETQYF
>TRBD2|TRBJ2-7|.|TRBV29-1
CSVHLAGGPSYEQYF
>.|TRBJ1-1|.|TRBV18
CASSPPGGVAFF
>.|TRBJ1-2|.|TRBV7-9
CASSLRGDSYGYTF
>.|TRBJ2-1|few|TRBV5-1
CASSLLDPYNEQFF
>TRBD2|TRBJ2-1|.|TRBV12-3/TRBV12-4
CASSAQTSGWSSYNEQFF
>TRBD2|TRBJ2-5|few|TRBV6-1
CASSKPLGVAGESETQYF
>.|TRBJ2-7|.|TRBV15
CATSRDRRGYEQYF
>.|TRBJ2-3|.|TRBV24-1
CATSNTWTSSTDTQYF
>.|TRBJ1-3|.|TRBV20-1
CSARSRVVGNTIYF
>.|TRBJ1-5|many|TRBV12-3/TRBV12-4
CASSTSQGQPQHF
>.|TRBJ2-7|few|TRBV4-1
CASSQSRDSSYEQYF
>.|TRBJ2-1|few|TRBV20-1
CSPGAPYNEQFF
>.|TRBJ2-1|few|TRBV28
CASSKPGLSRGEFF
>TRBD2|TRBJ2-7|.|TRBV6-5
CASSYRGDGYEQYF
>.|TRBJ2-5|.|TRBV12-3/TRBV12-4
CASSLGLDYQETQYF
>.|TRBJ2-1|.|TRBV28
CAIGPGSLWANNEQFF
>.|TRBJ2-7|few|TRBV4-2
CASSRDLYYEQYF
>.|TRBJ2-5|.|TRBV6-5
CASSYSAYQETQYF
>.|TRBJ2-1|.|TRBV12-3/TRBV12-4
CASSLSRGYNNEQFF
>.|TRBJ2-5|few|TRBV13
CASSLRQTYQETQYF
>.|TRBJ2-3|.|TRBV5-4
CASKSGKRDTQYF
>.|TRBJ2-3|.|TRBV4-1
CASSRVLEADTQYF
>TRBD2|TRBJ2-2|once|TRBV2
CASSEFSGTNTGELFF
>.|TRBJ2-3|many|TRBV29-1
CSVVRGQTPTDTQYF
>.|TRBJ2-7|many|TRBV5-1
CASSLVVRSYEQYF
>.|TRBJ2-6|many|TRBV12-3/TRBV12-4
CASSGANVLTF
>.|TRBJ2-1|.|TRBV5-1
CASSLLRSGGARTNEQFF